The next 18 T cell receptor beta chains were all read from a single sample in a study of blood T cell repertoires in COVID-19. Using immunoSEQ multiplex PCR, the repertoire was profiled, and TCRdb retains in-frame clones only, with some absent. The sample includes fewer than 350,000 clones, roughly nine tenths of them seen just once. Sequenced input: peripheral blood. These receptors were collected from a woman aged 25 to 45 with COVID-19, enrolled during active disease.

This clone was seen more than once but under ten times. The V call is TRBV19, the J call TRBJ1-2, with D possibly matching TRBD1 (5 bases). Trimming took 10 bases from V and 0 from J, leaving 9 bases between them. The germline CDR1 and CDR2 sequences are LNHDA and SQIVND (reference sequence). The CDR3 totals 12 residues. CDR3: CATTVTNYGYTF. CDR3 coding DNA: TGTGCCACGACAGTGACTAACTATGGCTACACCTTC.

The chain employs TRBV5-5 and TRBJ1-1; TRBD1 is a possible D gene (6 bases). The V end was cut by 0 bases, the J end by 6 bases, with 18 bases between. Germline values: CDR1 SGHKS, CDR2 YYEKEE (reference sequence). The CDR3 runs 16 residues. The CDR3 nucleotides read TGTGCCAGCAGCTTGGATTTCGGGGGGCTACCCTCTGAAGCTTTCTTT. Its translation is CASSLDFGGLPSEAFF. Supplemented by reference TRBV5-5 and TRBJ1-1, the full variable domain reads DAGVTQSPTHLIKTRGQQVTLRCSPISGHKSVSWYQQVLGQGPQFIFQYYEKEERGRGNFPDRFSARQFPNYSSELNVNALLLGDSALYLCASSLDFGGLPSEAFFGQGTRLTVV.

This chain links TRBV19 with TRBJ2-1; 7 positions agree with TRBD2. V was pared by 8 bases and J by 3 bases, with 7 bases of the junction left unmatched. This CDR3 has 14 amino acids. Per the germline V gene, CDR1 is LNHDA and CDR2 is SQIVND (reference sequence). The CDR3: CASAWGGNYNEQFF. For the CDR3, the DNA is TGTGCCAGTGCATGGGGGGGGAACTACAATGAGCAGTTCTTC.

The V and J genes are TRBV28 and TRBJ2-7, with D tentatively TRBD2 (6 bases). CDR1 is MDHEN, CDR2 SYDVKM, per germline. With 6 bases removed from V and 4 bases from J, the gap between germline ends came to 22 bases. The CDR3 is 16 residues long. The CDR3 sequence: CASRGGPGTLIYEQYF. Here the CDR3 DNA reads TGTGCCAGCAGGGGCGGACCCGGGACTTTGATTTACGAGCAGTACTTC.

This chain connects TRBV3-1 (or the pseudogene TRBV3-2) to TRBJ2-3; 13 nucleotides agree with TRBD2. J lost 2 bases, V lost 1 base, and 3 bases had no gene match. In germline, CDR1 is LGHDT, CDR2 YNNKEL (reference sequence). The CDR3 consists of 17 residues. DNA for the CDR3: TGTGCCAGCAGCCAAGGGGGACTAGCGGGGTCCACAGATACGCAGTATTTT. This encodes CASSQGGLAGSTDTQYF.

V is TRBV19 and J is TRBJ1-6; the match to TRBD1 covers 7 bases. The V segment lost 6 bases and the J segment 6 bases; nucleotides outside the gene matches: 14. Germline CDR1 LNHDA, CDR2 SQIVND (reference sequence). The CDR3 contains 17 residues. As DNA, the CDR3 is TGTGCCAGTAGCTTCTTTCAAGGGACAGCTCTTAATTCACCCCTCCACTTT. It codes for CASSFFQGTALNSPLHF.

The genes are TRBV19 and TRBJ1-1, with D perhaps TRBD1 (6 bases). Trimming left V 6 bases short and J 4 bases short, with 15 bases between. Germline V CDR1 and CDR2: LNHDA, SQIVND (reference sequence). This CDR3 has 14 amino acids. The CDR3 here is CASSPRGGGTEAFF. The CDR3 DNA reads TGTGCCAGTAGCCCGAGGGGAGGGGGCACTGAAGCTTTCTTT.

The chain joins TRBV10-3 to TRBJ2-5; the D gene is possibly TRBD2 (5 bases). The CDR3 totals 14 residues. The germline CDR1 and CDR2 sequences are ENHRY and SYGVKD. Trimming took 5 bases from V and 2 from J, leaving 12 bases between them. The DNA of the CDR3 is TGTGCCATCAGTCCCACGGGGAGACAAGAGACCCAGTACTTC. This gives the protein CAISPTGRQETQYF.

The chain joins TRBV5-6 to TRBJ2-7, with D tentatively TRBD1 (6 bases). This CDR3 region has 15 residues. CDR1 is SGHDT and CDR2 is YYEEEE in the germline V gene. Trimming removed 0 bases from V and 7 bases from J, with 17 bases in between. CDR3 in DNA: TGTGCCAGCAGCTTGGCACCAAACAGGGCGCGGGAGCAGTACTTC. It codes for CASSLAPNRAREQYF.

The chain joins TRBV7-9 to TRBJ1-1, with unresolved D. The CDR3 consists of 13 residues. Deletions cut 1 base from V and 4 bases from J, with 7 bases between. Germline V gene sequence: CDR1 SEHNR, CDR2 FQNEAQ (reference sequence). CDR3 residues: CASSLGAVTEAFF. CDR3 in DNA: TGTGCCAGCAGCTTAGGGGCAGTCACTGAAGCTTTCTTT.

A note on this clone: Other nucleotide sequences from this sample produce the same CDR3. V gene TRBV5-1 combines with J gene TRBJ2-3; TRBD2 agrees at 9 bases. The CDR3 has 15 residues. From germline, CDR1 is SGHRS and CDR2 YFSETQ. J was trimmed by 0 bases and V by 4 bases; bases with no gene match: 3. The CDR3 bases are TGCGCCAGCAGCGGAACTAGCGGGAGCACAGATACGCAGTATTTT. This codes for CASSGTSGSTDTQYF.

The gene calls are TRBV27 and TRBJ2-7, with a possible D match to TRBD1 (6 bases). From germline, CDR1 is MNHEY and CDR2 SMNVEV (reference sequence). The CDR3 runs 13 residues. Trimming left V 6 bases short and J 1 base short, with 10 bases between. The CDR3 spells CASSTRGSYEQYF. The DNA for the CDR3 is TGTGCCAGCAGCACCAGGGGATCCTACGAGCAGTACTTC.

CDR3 in amino acids: CASSQGRTGSQLYF. CDR3 coding DNA: TGTGCCAGCAGCCAAGGTCGGACAGGCTCTCAGTTATACTTC. The chain links TRBV3-1 (or the pseudogene TRBV3-2) to TRBJ2-7; TRBD1 matches at 7 bases. Germline CDR1 reads LGHDT; CDR2 reads YNNKEL (reference sequence). This CDR3 has 14 amino acids. Trimming at V came to 1 base and at J to 13 bases, leaving 13 bases not matched to a gene.

This sequence joins TRBV2 and TRBJ1-5, with TRBD1 matching over 7 bases. The CDR3 spans 17 residues. CDR1 SNHLY and CDR2 FYNNEI come from the germline V gene. Trimming took 0 bases from V and 4 from J; bases not matched to a gene: 9. CDR3 region: CASSEALGTEANQPQHF. For the CDR3, the DNA is TGTGCCAGCAGTGAAGCGCTTGGGACAGAAGCAAATCAGCCCCAGCATTTT.

V usage is TRBV9 and J usage is TRBJ2-1; 7 bases are shared with TRBD2. J gave up 0 bases and V 6 bases, and 3 bases lay outside the gene matches. Germline CDR1 SGDLS, CDR2 YYNGEE. The CDR3 extends over 14 amino acids. CDR3 sequence (DNA): TGTGCCAGCACGCGGGGGAGCTCCTACAATGAGCAGTTCTTC. Translation gives CASTRGSSYNEQFF.

V usage is TRBV6-5 and J usage is TRBJ1-6, with a tentative D call TRBD1 (5 bases). Germline lookup yields CDR1 MNHEY and CDR2 SVGAGI. The CDR3 spans 15 residues. V lost 2 bases and J lost 8, with 13 bases in between. CDR3 sequence: CASSYGGEVDSPLHF. The CDR3 nucleotides are TGTGCCAGCAGTTACGGGGGGGAGGTTGATTCACCCCTCCACTTT.

The rearrangement joins TRBV4-1 to TRBJ2-4; D not certain. The CDR3 has 15 residues. Trimming cost V 0 bases and J 8 bases, with 14 bases left between them. Per the germline V gene, CDR1 is MGHRA and CDR2 is YSYEKL. The CDR3 sequence: CASSQEPGLSDIQYF. The CDR3 DNA reads as TGCGCCAGCAGCCAAGAACCCGGGTTGTCGGACATTCAGTACTTC.

The chain joins TRBV4-1 to TRBJ1-2; D gene ambiguous. V lost 0 bases, J lost 4 bases, and 15 bases lay in between. The CDR3 loop spans 16 amino acids. Germline-derived CDR1 and CDR2 are MGHRA and YSYEKL. The CDR3: CASSQDTGTLAYGYTF. CDR3 coding DNA: TGCGCCAGCAGCCAAGATACGGGTACCTTAGCCTATGGCTACACCTTC.